This is a list of T cell receptor beta chains from one sample in a study of shared T cell receptors in the human thymus. Using immunoSEQ multiplex PCR, the repertoire was profiled, and TCRdb retains in-frame clones only, with some absent. The sample holds hundreds of thousands of clones; approximately 83% are singletons and the top ten take 0.0095% to 0.013%. These same records also appear under a second study, on human thymus T cells.

The specimen was thymocytes. The receptors shown here come from a girl less than two years old with a congenital heart defect. Both conserved end residues are part of each CDR3. Fields, in order: V gene, clone size, D gene, J gene, CDR3 protein, CDR3 DNA. A D gene is named only where the DNA matches it firmly. Only part of the rows carry a size: once, few, many, or a class if the clone is expanded.

V gene: TRBV5-1
clone size: -
D gene: TRBD1
J gene: TRBJ2-2
CDR3 protein: CASSGRQGANTGELFF
CDR3 DNA: TGCGCCAGCAGCGGCCGACAGGGAGCCAACACCGGGGAGCTGTTTTTT

V gene: TRBV9
clone size: once
D gene: TRBD2
J gene: TRBJ2-1
CDR3 protein: CASSGPGLAGGRSYNEQFF
CDR3 DNA: TGTGCCAGCAGCGGACCGGGACTAGCGGGGGGGCGCTCCTACAATGAGCAGTTCTTC

V gene: TRBV14
clone size: -
D gene: -
J gene: TRBJ2-7
CDR3 protein: CASSLDPGGYEQYF
CDR3 DNA: TGTGCCAGCAGCCTTGACCCCGGAGGCTACGAGCAGTACTTC

V gene: TRBV20-1
clone size: -
D gene: TRBD2
J gene: TRBJ2-1
CDR3 protein: CSDAGGFEQFF
CDR3 DNA: TGCAGTGACGCGGGGGGATTTGAGCAGTTCTTC

V gene: TRBV5-1
clone size: -
D gene: -
J gene: TRBJ2-1
CDR3 protein: CASSLGLGTYNEQFF
CDR3 DNA: TGCGCCAGCAGCTTGGGACTAGGGACCTACAATGAGCAGTTCTTC

V gene: TRBV28
clone size: few
D gene: -
J gene: TRBJ1-1
CDR3 protein: CASSSPSRAGTNTEAFF
CDR3 DNA: TGTGCCAGCAGTTCCCCCTCCAGGGCGGGAACGAACACTGAAGCTTTCTTT

V gene: TRBV6-1
clone size: -
D gene: -
J gene: TRBJ1-6
CDR3 protein: CASSKSRDYNSPLHF
CDR3 DNA: TGTGCCAGCAGTAAATCCCGGGACTATAATTCACCCCTCCACTTT

V gene: TRBV2
clone size: once
D gene: -
J gene: TRBJ1-2
CDR3 protein: CAPTTGFGYTF
CDR3 DNA: TGTGCCCCAACAACAGGTTTTGGCTACACCTTC

V gene: TRBV6-6
clone size: -
D gene: -
J gene: TRBJ1-5
CDR3 protein: CASRRKPQHF
CDR3 DNA: TGTGCCAGCAGGAGGAAGCCCCAGCATTTT

V gene: TRBV4-2
clone size: -
D gene: TRBD2
J gene: TRBJ2-3
CDR3 protein: CASSQDQVVAGGDTQYF
CDR3 DNA: TGTGCCAGCAGCCAAGATCAGGTGGTAGCGGGGGGAGATACGCAGTATTTT

V gene: TRBV6-6
clone size: -
D gene: -
J gene: TRBJ1-1
CDR3 protein: CASSYDRNTEAFF
CDR3 DNA: TGTGCCAGCAGTTACGACAGGAACACTGAAGCTTTCTTT

V gene: TRBV10-2
clone size: -
D gene: -
J gene: TRBJ1-3
CDR3 protein: CATNPGDGNTIYF
CDR3 DNA: TGCGCCACCAACCCAGGGGATGGAAACACCATATATTTT

V gene: TRBV20-1
clone size: once
D gene: -
J gene: TRBJ2-7
CDR3 protein: CSARPGYEQYF
CDR3 DNA: TGCAGTGCTAGGCCCGGCTACGAGCAGTACTTC

V gene: TRBV5-4
clone size: -
D gene: -
J gene: TRBJ2-1
CDR3 protein: CASSLDRNEQFF
CDR3 DNA: TGTGCCAGCAGCTTGGACAGGAATGAGCAGTTCTTC

V gene: TRBV4-2
clone size: -
D gene: TRBD2
J gene: TRBJ2-1
CDR3 protein: CASSPPSGCGGLNEQFF
CDR3 DNA: TGTGCCAGCAGCCCCCCTTCCGGGTGCGGGGGGTTGAATGAGCAGTTCTTC

V gene: TRBV27
clone size: -
D gene: TRBD1
J gene: TRBJ1-5
CDR3 protein: CASSPRREQGINQPQHF
CDR3 DNA: TGTGCCAGCAGTCCCCGACGGGAACAGGGGATTAATCAGCCCCAGCATTTT

V gene: TRBV4-3
clone size: -
D gene: -
J gene: TRBJ2-1
CDR3 protein: CASSKLPGTLRNEQFF
CDR3 DNA: TGCGCCAGCAGTAAACTTCCCGGGACTCTGAGGAATGAGCAGTTCTTC

V gene: TRBV4-1
clone size: -
D gene: -
J gene: TRBJ1-1
CDR3 protein: CASSQEARGGLWAFF
CDR3 DNA: TGCGCCAGCAGCCAAGAGGCGAGGGGGGGGTTGTGGGCTTTCTTT

V gene: TRBV6-1
clone size: -
D gene: TRBD1
J gene: TRBJ2-2
CDR3 protein: CASNRGPTGELFF
CDR3 DNA: TGTGCCAGCAACAGGGGGCCCACCGGGGAGCTGTTTTTT

V gene: TRBV29-1
clone size: -
D gene: -
J gene: TRBJ1-2
CDR3 protein: CSARGHRANYGYTF
CDR3 DNA: TGCAGCGCCCGGGGCCACAGGGCTAACTATGGCTACACCTTC

V gene: TRBV5-4
clone size: -
D gene: -
J gene: TRBJ1-1
CDR3 protein: CASSLENKWNTEAFF
CDR3 DNA: TGTGCCAGCAGCTTGGAAAACAAATGGAACACTGAAGCTTTCTTT

V gene: TRBV13
clone size: -
D gene: TRBD1
J gene: TRBJ1-2
CDR3 protein: CASSLRDSGYTF
CDR3 DNA: TGTGCCAGCAGCTTACGGGACAGTGGCTACACCTTC

V gene: TRBV7-9
clone size: -
D gene: TRBD2
J gene: TRBJ2-5
CDR3 protein: CASSSPGGRGDMETQYF
CDR3 DNA: TGTGCCAGCAGCTCGCCTGGGGGGCGGGGGGATATGGAGACCCAGTACTTC

V gene: TRBV2
clone size: -
D gene: -
J gene: TRBJ2-2
CDR3 protein: CASSEYRGTGELFF
CDR3 DNA: TGTGCCAGCAGTGAATACCGGGGCACCGGGGAGCTGTTTTTT

V gene: TRBV11-2
clone size: -
D gene: TRBD2
J gene: TRBJ2-1
CDR3 protein: CASSPKISVRGDEQFF
CDR3 DNA: TGTGCCAGCAGCCCAAAGATTAGTGTACGGGGGGATGAGCAGTTCTTC

V gene: TRBV11-2
clone size: -
D gene: TRBD2
J gene: TRBJ2-7
CDR3 protein: CASSLRPGLAGGYHYEQYF
CDR3 DNA: TGTGCCAGCAGCTTAAGACCGGGACTAGCGGGGGGCTACCACTACGAGCAGTACTTC

V gene: TRBV6-4
clone size: -
D gene: -
J gene: TRBJ1-1
CDR3 protein: CASKRGTEAFF
CDR3 DNA: TGTGCCAGCAAGAGGGGGACTGAAGCTTTCTTT

V gene: TRBV27
clone size: -
D gene: -
J gene: TRBJ1-6
CDR3 protein: CASRRGGGNSPLHF
CDR3 DNA: TGTGCCAGCAGGAGAGGTGGAGGTAATTCACCCCTCCACTTT

V gene: TRBV15
clone size: -
D gene: -
J gene: TRBJ2-2
CDR3 protein: CATSRTVSVAELFF
CDR3 DNA: TGTGCCACCAGCCGGACAGTATCAGTCGCGGAGCTGTTTTTT

V gene: TRBV9
clone size: once
D gene: -
J gene: TRBJ2-7
CDR3 protein: CASSPGGYEQYF
CDR3 DNA: TGTGCCAGCAGCCCAGGGGGGTACGAGCAGTACTTC

V gene: TRBV9
clone size: -
D gene: TRBD2
J gene: TRBJ2-3
CDR3 protein: CASSVVGSGGPPIRISTDTRYF
CDR3 DNA: TGTGCCAGCAGCGTAGTTGGTAGCGGGGGCCCCCCCATCCGAATTTCCACAGATACGCGGTATTTT

V gene: TRBV6-5
clone size: -
D gene: TRBD1
J gene: TRBJ1-4
CDR3 protein: CASSYLTTGGEKLFF
CDR3 DNA: TGTGCCAGCAGTTACTTGACGACAGGGGGCGAAAAACTGTTTTTT

V gene: TRBV7-6
clone size: -
D gene: -
J gene: TRBJ2-2
CDR3 protein: CASSSYSCEELFF
CDR3 DNA: TGTGCCAGCAGCTCTTACTCGTGTGAGGAGCTGTTTTTT

V gene: TRBV2
clone size: -
D gene: TRBD1
J gene: TRBJ2-1
CDR3 protein: CASTGTGWNEQFF
CDR3 DNA: TGTGCCAGCACTGGGACAGGGTGGAATGAGCAGTTCTTC

V gene: TRBV5-5
clone size: -
D gene: TRBD1
J gene: TRBJ2-3
CDR3 protein: CASSLHVDREFTDTQYF
CDR3 DNA: TGTGCCAGCAGCTTACACGTCGACAGGGAATTTACAGATACGCAGTATTTT

V gene: TRBV10-3
clone size: -
D gene: TRBD1
J gene: TRBJ1-1
CDR3 protein: CAISESTGANTEAFF
CDR3 DNA: TGTGCCATCAGTGAGTCGACAGGGGCGAACACTGAAGCTTTCTTT

V gene: TRBV7-3
clone size: -
D gene: -
J gene: TRBJ2-1
CDR3 protein: CASSSQGNEQFF
CDR3 DNA: TGTGCCAGCAGCTCCCAGGGAAATGAGCAGTTCTTC

V gene: TRBV27
clone size: -
D gene: TRBD1
J gene: TRBJ2-2
CDR3 protein: CASRGQGSFANTGELFF
CDR3 DNA: TGTGCCAGCAGGGGACAGGGGTCGTTCGCGAACACCGGGGAGCTGTTTTTT

V gene: TRBV10-3
clone size: -
D gene: TRBD1
J gene: TRBJ1-1
CDR3 protein: CAISGQGGWSNTEAFF
CDR3 DNA: TGTGCCATCAGTGGACAGGGTGGATGGAGTAACACTGAAGCTTTCTTT

V gene: TRBV5-8
clone size: few
D gene: -
J gene: TRBJ2-7
CDR3 protein: CASSLTVLEQYF
CDR3 DNA: TGTGCCAGCAGCTTGACGGTCCTCGAGCAGTACTTC

V gene: TRBV9
clone size: -
D gene: TRBD1
J gene: TRBJ1-1
CDR3 protein: CASSLSQGVLNTEAFF
CDR3 DNA: TGTGCCAGCAGCCTCTCCCAGGGGGTTCTGAACACTGAAGCTTTCTTT